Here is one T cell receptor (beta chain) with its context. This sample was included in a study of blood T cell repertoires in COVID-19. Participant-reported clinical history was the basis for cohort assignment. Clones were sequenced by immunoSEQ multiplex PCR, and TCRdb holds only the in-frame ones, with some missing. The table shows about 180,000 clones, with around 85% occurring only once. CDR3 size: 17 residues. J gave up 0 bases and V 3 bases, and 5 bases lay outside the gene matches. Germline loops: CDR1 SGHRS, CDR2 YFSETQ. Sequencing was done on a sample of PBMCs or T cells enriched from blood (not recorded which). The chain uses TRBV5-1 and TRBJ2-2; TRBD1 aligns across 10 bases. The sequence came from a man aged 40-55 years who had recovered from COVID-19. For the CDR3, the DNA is TGCGCCAGCAGCTCCGGGACAGGGGCTTCGAACACCGGGGAGCTGTTTTTT. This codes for CASSSGTGASNTGELFF.